These 29 T cell receptor beta chains share one sample of origin, sequenced in a study of CD8 T cells in ankylosing spondylitis. MiXCR, applied by TCRdb to the 5' RACE reads, yields one record per CDR3 protein. The repertoire includes about 320,000 distinct CDR3 sequences, about 9.9% of them detected once, and 8% to 9.5% sits in the top ten. Sequencing input: blood, either unsorted or a sorted T cell fraction (not recorded which). The receptors originated from a female donor with ankylosing spondylitis or in good health (not recorded which).

This chain connects TRBV28 to TRBJ1-5; D is unresolved. CDR1 and CDR2 from the germline V gene are MDHEN and SYDVKM. Trimming removed 6 bases at V and 4 bases at J, with 7 bases between. There are 12 residues in the CDR3. CDR3 DNA: TGTGCCAGCAGCTGGCCGAATCAGCCCCAGCATTTT. Translation gives CASSWPNQPQHF.

The chain has TRBV5-5 and TRBJ2-7, with 7 nucleotides matching TRBD1. The CDR3 contains 14 residues. In germline, CDR1 is SGHKS, CDR2 YYEKEE (reference sequence). Unmatched junction bases numbered 8, after V lost 1 base and J lost 7 bases. CDR3 coding DNA: TGTGCCAGCAGCTTGTCGACAGGGTGCGGGGAGCAGTACTTC. The encoded protein is CASSLSTGCGEQYF.

This chain connects TRBV4-1 to TRBJ2-2; D is tentatively TRBD1 or TRBD2 (5 bases each). The germline V and J ends were trimmed by 0 bases and 1 base, with 15 bases remaining between them. CDR1 MGHRA and CDR2 YSYEKL come from the germline V gene. This CDR3 is 18 amino acids long. In nucleotides, the CDR3 is TGCGCCAGCAGCCAAGAGGAGCCGGGACGGTGGAACACCGGGGAGCTGTTTTTT. Translating gives CASSQEEPGRWNTGELFF.

This clonotype appeared many times. The V gene is TRBV7-2, the J gene TRBJ1-6; no reliable D call. The CDR3 has 17 amino acids. Trimming removed 2 bases from V and 1 base from J, with 12 bases in between. CDR1 and CDR2 from the germline V gene are SGHTA and FQGNSA. The CDR3 loop is CASSLIGSWSYNSPLHF. CDR3 coding DNA: TGTGCCAGCAGCTTAATCGGGTCTTGGTCCTATAATTCACCCCTCCACTTT.

This clonotype was counted ten times or more. CDR3 nucleotide sequence: TGTGCCATCAAGCAGGGCCCCAGGGAAGTCGAGCAGTACTTC. Its protein is CAIKQGPREVEQYF. The V gene is TRBV10-3, the J gene TRBJ2-7; TRBD1 might be the D (5 bases). The germline V gene has CDR1 ENHRY and CDR2 SYGVKD. The CDR3 is 14 amino acids. V dropped 7 bases and J dropped 6 bases, with 19 bases sitting between them.

This clonotype was counted ten times or more. This chain joins TRBV9 and TRBJ1-1, with D perhaps matching TRBD1 (6 bases). With 0 bases removed from V and 4 bases from J, the gap between germline ends came to 16 bases. Germline V gene sequence: CDR1 SGDLS, CDR2 YYNGEE. The CDR3 consists of 16 residues. Here the CDR3 reads CASSVASGGLVTEAFF. The CDR3 nucleotides read TGTGCCAGCAGCGTAGCTAGCGGGGGGCTAGTCACTGAAGCTTTCTTT.

The chain uses TRBV20-1 and TRBJ2-1; unclear D gene. Germline V CDR1 and CDR2: DFQATT, SNEGSKA (reference sequence). Trimming stripped 3 bases from V and 0 bases from J, with 9 bases between. This CDR3 contains 14 residues. The CDR3 loop reads CSARGGRSYNEQFF. The CDR3 DNA is TGCAGTGCTAGGGGCGGCCGCTCCTACAATGAGCAGTTCTTC.

This clonotype was seen many times. This chain links TRBV20-1 with TRBJ2-6; D is undetermined. V was pared by 4 bases and J by 2 bases, with 3 bases between. The CDR3 has 12 amino acids. Looked up from germline, CDR1 is DFQATT and CDR2 is SNEGSKA (reference sequence). CDR3 bases: TGCAGTGCTAAGGCTGGGGCCAACGTCCTGACTTTC. It is translated as CSAKAGANVLTF.

The chain carries TRBV28 and TRBJ2-7, with TRBD2 matching 8 bases. This CDR3 comprises 15 residues. J was trimmed by 3 bases and V by 6 bases; bases with no gene match: 10. Germline assignment: CDR1 MDHEN and CDR2 SYDVKM. For the CDR3, the DNA is TGTGCCAGCAGCCTAGAGGGACTAGGTTTCTACGAGCAGTACTTC. Its protein product is CASSLEGLGFYEQYF.

This clonotype was observed many times. This chain uses TRBV20-1 with TRBJ2-1, with TRBD2 matching 16 bases. The germline V gene encodes CDR1 DFQATT and CDR2 SNEGSKA (reference sequence). The CDR3 runs to 16 residues. The CDR3, as DNA: TGCAGAGCGGGGACTAGCGGGGGGGTAATCGACAATGAGCAGTTCTTC. Amino acid sequence: CRAGTSGGVIDNEQFF.

This clonotype was detected ten times or more. V usage is TRBV6-2 or TRBV6-3 and J usage is TRBJ2-1; D perhaps matches TRBD2 (6 bases). CDR1 MNHEY and CDR2 SVGEGT come from the germline V gene. The CDR3 extends over 17 amino acids. V dropped 6 bases and J dropped 4 bases, with 22 bases sitting between them. The CDR3 sequence is CASRPQGPIAEYNEQFF. CDR3 bases: TGTGCCAGCAGGCCCCAGGGCCCCATAGCGGAGTACAATGAGCAGTTCTTC.

This clonotype has just a few counts. The V and J genes are TRBV18 and TRBJ2-5; 8 bases are a match to TRBD1. The germline V gene has CDR1 KGHSH and CDR2 LQKENI. V shed 6 bases, J shed 5 bases, and the junction held 8 bases outside the gene matches. The length of the CDR3 is 14 residues. For the CDR3, the DNA is TGTGCCAGCTCCTACCGGGACAGGAGTGAGACCCAGTACTTC. This translates into CASSYRDRSETQYF.

The chain recombines TRBV29-1 with TRBJ2-1, with 8 bases matching TRBD1. The CDR3 extends over 14 amino acids. CDR1 and CDR2 (germline): SQVTM, ANQGSEA. This CDR3 is CSIRTGWSYNEQFF. CDR3 nucleotides: TGCAGTATAAGGACAGGGTGGTCCTACAATGAGCAGTTCTTC.

Many counts were recorded for this clonotype. This chain connects TRBV29-1 to TRBJ1-1; a possible D gene is TRBD1 (5 bases). Germline CDR1 SQVTM, CDR2 ANQGSEA. V was clipped by 0 bases and J by 5 bases, with 16 bases between them. The CDR3 has 15 amino acids. The DNA of the CDR3 is TGCAGCGTTGAAGACTCGAACAGGCGGACGACTGAAGCTTTCTTT. Protein: CSVEDSNRRTTEAFF.

This chain joins TRBV3-1 and TRBJ2-2; possible D gene TRBD2, 7 bases. This CDR3 spans 16 amino acids. Trimming took 4 bases from V and 5 from J, leaving 17 bases between them. Looked up from germline, CDR1 is LGHDT and CDR2 is YNNKEL (reference sequence). The CDR3 reads CASSPWRGGLTGELFF. CDR3 nucleotides: TGTGCCAGCAGCCCGTGGAGGGGGGGCCTAACCGGGGAGCTGTTTTTT. Using reference TRBV3-1 and TRBJ2-2 for the parts outside the CDR3, the full variable domain is DTAVSQTPKYLVTQMGNDKSIKCEQNLGHDTMYWYKQDSKKFLKIMFSYNNKELIINETVPNRFSPKSPDKAHLNLHINSLELGDSAVYFCASSPWRGGLTGELFFGEGSRLTVL.

This clonotype was seen many times. This chain joins TRBV12-3 or TRBV12-4 and TRBJ2-2; D is unresolved. Trimming left V 6 bases short and J 2 bases short, with 10 bases between. The CDR3 is made up of 14 amino acids. The CDR3 reads CASRSEFNTGELFF. The DNA for the CDR3 is TGTGCCAGCAGGTCGGAATTCAACACCGGGGAGCTGTTTTTT.

This clonotype was recorded many times. V usage is TRBV5-1 and J usage is TRBJ2-2, with 7 positions matching TRBD1. From germline, CDR1 is SGHRS and CDR2 YFSETQ. CDR3 length: 15 amino acids. With V trimmed by 0 bases and J by 5 bases, 4 bases remained unmatched. CDR3 loop: CASSLGQGKTGELFF. Written as DNA, the CDR3 is TGCGCCAGCAGCTTGGGACAGGGTAAAACCGGGGAGCTGTTTTTT.

This clonotype was counted ten times or more. The chain links TRBV5-1 to TRBJ2-1, with 7 bases fitting TRBD1. Germline assignment: CDR1 SGHRS and CDR2 YFSETQ. Trimming removed 4 bases from V and 3 bases from J; junction bases left unmatched: 10. The CDR3 length is 16 residues. The CDR3 loop is CASSPRTGQNYNEQFF. CDR3 bases: TGCGCCAGCAGCCCGCGGACAGGCCAGAACTACAATGAGCAGTTCTTC.

Ten or more counts support this clonotype. The rearrangement links TRBV5-1 to TRBJ1-1; TRBD1 matches at 7 bases. J lost 1 base, V lost 3 bases, and 9 bases had no gene match. The CDR3 spans 16 residues. The germline gives CDR1 SGHRS, CDR2 YFSETQ. CDR3 sequence reads: CASSSRTGMTNTEAFF. The DNA of the CDR3 is TGCGCCAGCAGCTCTCGGACAGGAATGACGAACACTGAAGCTTTCTTT.

CDR3 protein: CSASEVWASGTHEQFF. In nucleotides, the CDR3 is TGCAGTGCTAGTGAAGTTTGGGCTAGCGGGACCCATGAGCAGTTCTTC. The chain recombines TRBV20-1 with TRBJ2-1, with 9 bases matching TRBD2. J gave up 8 bases and V 3 bases, and 14 bases lay outside the gene matches. The CDR3 consists of 16 residues. CDR1 DFQATT and CDR2 SNEGSKA come from the germline V gene (reference sequence).

This chain links TRBV10-3 with TRBJ1-3, with 9 nucleotides matching TRBD1. Germline V CDR1 and CDR2: ENHRY, SYGVKD. The trim removed 8 bases at V and 0 bases at J, leaving 2 bases unmatched. The CDR3 consists of 14 residues. The CDR3 protein is CAILDRGSGNTIYF. CDR3 sequence (DNA): TGTGCCATCTTGGACAGGGGCTCTGGAAACACCATATATTTT.

This clonotype was seen at least ten times. V and J are TRBV20-1 and TRBJ1-1, with D possibly being TRBD1 (5 bases). This CDR3 spans 19 amino acids. Germline CDR1 is DFQATT and CDR2 is SNEGSKA (reference sequence). The V end was cut by 0 bases, the J end by 0 bases, with 23 bases between. The CDR3 bases are TGCAGTGCTAGAGAGTTTGCAGGGTGGGGTGGCCCTATGAACACTGAAGCTTTCTTT. The encoded protein is CSAREFAGWGGPMNTEAFF.

The chain has TRBV11-1 and TRBJ2-6; D not certain. Germline lookup yields CDR1 SGHAT and CDR2 FQDESV (reference sequence). The V end was cut by 3 bases, the J end by 0 bases, with 15 bases between. The CDR3 is made up of 18 amino acids. CDR3 DNA sequence: TGTGCCAGCAGCTTTGGAGAGCTGCGATACTCTGGGGCCAACGTCCTGACTTTC. Amino acid sequence: CASSFGELRYSGANVLTF.

This clonotype was counted at least ten times. The chain uses TRBV11-1 and TRBJ2-1; D gene unclear. Looked up from germline, CDR1 is SGHAT and CDR2 is FQDESV (reference sequence). This CDR3 is 13 amino acids long. V was clipped by 5 bases and J by 4 bases, with 9 bases between them. CDR3 sequence reads: CASSPPRYNEQFF. The CDR3 DNA sequence: TGTGCCAGCAGCCCCCCAAGGTACAATGAGCAGTTCTTC.

This clonotype was observed many times. V usage is TRBV29-1 and J usage is TRBJ2-5, with D hard to call. Germline-derived CDR1 and CDR2 are SQVTM and ANQGSEA. V was cut by 4 bases and J by 1 base, with 7 bases left in between. The CDR3 runs to 12 residues. CDR3 sequence: CSVAQLQETQYF. The CDR3 DNA reads TGCAGCGTTGCACAACTCCAAGAGACCCAGTACTTC.

This clonotype was seen repeatedly, ten times or more. The chain is built from TRBV15 and TRBJ2-2; D is unresolved. The CDR3 has 18 residues. The V gene lost 1 base and the J gene lost 0 bases, with 15 bases spanning the gap. Germline V gives CDR1 LNHNV, CDR2 YYDKDF (reference sequence). The CDR3 DNA follows: TGTGCCACCAGCAGAGTCGTGACGTCCTCCGCGAACACCGGGGAGCTGTTTTTT. It codes for CATSRVVTSSANTGELFF. The complete variable domain, with remaining parts taken from reference TRBV15 and TRBJ2-2, reads DAMVIQNPRYQVTQFGKPVTLSCSQTLNHNVMYWYQQKSSQAPKLLFHYYDKDFNNEADTPDNFQSRRPNTSFCFLDIRSPGLGDTAMYLCATSRVVTSSANTGELFFGEGSRLTVL.

This clonotype was observed many times. This chain uses TRBV6-1 with TRBJ1-4, with D unresolved. Per germline, CDR1 MNHNS and CDR2 SASEGT. V was trimmed by 3 bases and J by 5 bases, leaving 4 bases between them. CDR3 size: 12 residues. The CDR3 is CASSDRNEKLFF. CDR3 DNA sequence: TGTGCCAGCAGTGACAGGAATGAAAAACTGTTTTTT.

The rearrangement uses TRBV7-2 and TRBJ2-7; the D gene is possibly TRBD1 (6 bases). CDR3 length equals 16 residues. Germline lookup yields CDR1 SGHTA and CDR2 FQGNSA. Trimming removed 5 bases at V and 6 bases at J, with 23 bases between. CDR3 region: CASSHRTAGVDREQYF. The CDR3 nucleotides read TGTGCCAGCAGCCACCGGACGGCAGGGGTGGATCGCGAGCAGTACTTC.

This clonotype was detected ten times or more. The junction shows a germline mismatch at one end, possibly a read error. V is TRBV6-1 and J is TRBJ2-3; D perhaps matches TRBD2 (5 bases). Germline V gene sequence: CDR1 MNHNS, CDR2 SASEGT. This CDR3 is built from 13 residues. Here the CDR3 reads CASSKADVDTQYF. In DNA form, the CDR3 reads TGTGCCAGCAGTAAAGCGGATGTTGATACGCAGTATTTT.